The next 14 T cell receptor beta chains were all read from a single sample in a study of shared clonotypes between healthy human individuals. Clones were read by immunoSEQ multiplex PCR, and TCRdb kept only the in-frame ones, dropping some. Of roughly 760,000 clones detected, roughly 70% appear once; the ten largest clones hold roughly 1.7%. The specimen was memory CD4+ T cells sorted from blood. Subset reported: CD45RA-negative fraction. These receptors were obtained from a woman younger than 45 in good health.

This clone was observed once. The chain carries TRBV28 and TRBJ1-5; no definite D call. The CDR3 covers 15 residues. CDR1 and CDR2 (germline): MDHEN, SYDVKM. V lost 6 bases and J lost 9, with 21 bases in between. This CDR3 reads CASSLPQDGQRPQHF. In nucleotides, the CDR3 is TGTGCCAGCAGCCTCCCTCAGGACGGGCAACGGCCCCAGCATTTT.

V is TRBV28 and J is TRBJ2-2; no reliable D call. The ends were cut back, 6 bases at V and 3 bases at J, with 11 bases in the middle. The V gene's germline CDR1 is MDHEN and CDR2 SYDVKM. The CDR3 sequence is 14 residues long. The CDR3, as DNA: TGTGCCAGCAGCGCGAAGACATACACCGGGGAGCTGTTTTTT. This translates into CASSAKTYTGELFF. Based on the CDR3 plus reference TRBV28 and TRBJ2-2, the full variable domain is DVKVTQSSRYLVKRTGEKVFLECVQDMDHENMFWYRQDPGLGLRLIYFSYDVKMKEKGDIPEGYSVSREKKERFSLILESASTNQTSMYLCASSAKTYTGELFFGEGSRLTVL.

The chain uses TRBV2 and TRBJ2-1, with 7 bases matching TRBD1. This CDR3 region has 13 residues. Trimming took 2 bases from V and 9 from J; bases not matched to a gene: 4. CDR1 is SNHLY, CDR2 FYNNEI, per germline. The CDR3 DNA follows: TGTGCCAGCAGTGAAAGAGGGGGCCCTGAGCAGTTCTTC. This encodes CASSERGGPEQFF.

The CDR3 nucleotides are TGTGCCATCAGTGAGTTAAGGCTAGCTCCAGATACGCAGTATTTT. Protein product: CAISELRLAPDTQYF. The chain couples TRBV10-3 to TRBJ2-3, with D possibly matching TRBD2 (5 bases). The CDR3 is 15 residues long. Germline CDR1 reads ENHRY; CDR2 reads SYGVKD. The V gene lost 1 base and the J gene lost 4 bases, with 12 bases spanning the gap.

The V and J genes are TRBV5-1 and TRBJ2-1; 11 nucleotides agree with TRBD1. V shed 9 bases and J 6 bases; nucleotides not matched to a gene: 8. This CDR3 has 14 amino acids. Per germline, CDR1 SGHRS and CDR2 YFSETQ. The CDR3 nucleotides read TGCGCCACCACGGCCGGGACAGGGGGCAATGAGCAGTTCTTC. Protein sequence: CATTAGTGGNEQFF.

This rearrangement joins TRBV5-1 to TRBJ2-1, with 8 positions matching TRBD1. The germline gives CDR1 SGHRS, CDR2 YFSETQ. This CDR3 has 14 residues. J was trimmed by 2 bases and V by 2 bases; bases with no gene match: 0. The CDR3 loop reads CASSLQGAYNEQFF. The CDR3 coding sequence is TGCGCCAGCAGCTTACAGGGGGCCTACAATGAGCAGTTCTTC.

A note on this clone: This CDR3 is also generated by other DNA sequences in the sample. This rearrangement joins TRBV5-1 to TRBJ1-4, with D unresolved. The CDR3 length is 15 residues. The V gene lost 0 bases and the J gene lost 4 bases, with 10 bases spanning the gap. Per the germline V gene, CDR1 is SGHRS and CDR2 is YFSETQ. Written as DNA, the CDR3 is TGCGCCAGCAGCTTGGGGGATCGCGATAATGAAAAACTGTTTTTT. Protein: CASSLGDRDNEKLFF.

Concerning this clone: Different DNA sequences within this sample yield the same CDR3. This chain joins TRBV11-2 and TRBJ2-7; the D gene is possibly TRBD1 (5 bases). CDR3 length: 13 residues. Trimming shortened V by 3 bases and J by 4 bases, and 10 bases separated the two germline ends. CDR1 and CDR2 (germline): SGHAT, FQNNGV. CDR3 nucleotides: TGTGCCAGCAGCTTCCGGACATCTTACGAGCAGTACTTC. This translates into CASSFRTSYEQYF.

V usage is TRBV28 and J usage is TRBJ1-1; no reliable D call. The CDR3 length is 13 residues. V was trimmed by 5 bases and J by 7 bases, leaving 14 bases between them. In germline, CDR1 is MDHEN, CDR2 SYDVKM. CDR3 DNA sequence: TGTGCCAGCAGTCTCTTATTTCAACGTGAAGCTTTCTTT. Protein: CASSLLFQREAFF. Full variable domain (missing parts from reference TRBV28 and TRBJ1-1): DVKVTQSSRYLVKRTGEKVFLECVQDMDHENMFWYRQDPGLGLRLIYFSYDVKMKEKGDIPEGYSVSREKKERFSLILESASTNQTSMYLCASSLLFQREAFFGQGTRLTVV.

J is TRBJ2-2 and V is TRBV11-3; D call uncertain. The V gene's germline CDR1 is SGHNT and CDR2 YENEEA. The CDR3 totals 14 residues. V lost 2 bases and J 4 bases, leaving 8 bases between the germline ends. CDR3 DNA: TGTGCCAGCAGCTTAACCCCCCTCACCGGGGAGCTGTTTTTT. The encoded protein is CASSLTPLTGELFF.

The chain joins TRBV19 to TRBJ1-1; TRBD1 aligns across 10 bases. This CDR3 contains 12 residues. The germline gives CDR1 LNHDA, CDR2 SQIVND (reference sequence). V lost 5 bases, J lost 11 bases, and 5 bases stayed unmatched. This CDR3 is CASSDRGRDAFF. CDR3 in DNA: TGTGCCAGTAGTGACAGGGGGCGGGATGCTTTCTTT.

This clone occurred once. The chain combines TRBV11-2 with TRBJ1-2; D perhaps matches TRBD1 (6 bases). V lost 5 bases and J 5 bases, leaving 12 bases between the germline ends. In germline, CDR1 is SGHAT, CDR2 FQNNGV. The CDR3 loop spans 13 amino acids. The CDR3 sequence: CASSPPGEYGYTF. The CDR3 DNA reads as TGTGCCAGCAGCCCTCCAGGGGAGTATGGCTACACCTTC.

The chain uses TRBV18 and TRBJ2-1; 7 bases match TRBD1. The V gene end was trimmed by 5 bases and the J gene end by 6 bases; junction bases not matched to a gene: 7. CDR3 length: 14 amino acids. Germline loops: CDR1 KGHSH, CDR2 LQKENI. Here the CDR3 DNA reads TGTGCCAGCTCAGGGACAGCGACCTCCAATGAGCAGTTCTTC. Translating gives CASSGTATSNEQFF.

This clone was seen repeatedly, ten times or more. The chain joins TRBV30 to TRBJ2-4, with D unresolved. The CDR3 length is 12 residues. Deletions cut 4 bases from V and 7 bases from J, with 11 bases between. The germline V gene encodes CDR1 GTSNPN and CDR2 SVGIG (reference sequence). The CDR3 here is CAWMGNGNIQYF. CDR3 sequence (DNA): TGTGCCTGGATGGGGAACGGGAACATTCAGTACTTC.